This entry features one T cell receptor beta chain sequence. Its antigen is as yet unknown. The protocol was immunoSEQ multiplex PCR, while the TCRdb copy is restricted to in-frame clones and leaves out a portion. The top ten clones hold more than 7.5% of a sample with around 22,000 clones, nearly 97% of them seen once. Germline CDR1 reads LNHDA; CDR2 reads SQIVND (reference sequence). Germline trimming cut 8 bases from V and 2 bases from J; bases unmatched to any gene: 7. The CDR3 runs 14 residues. These data originate in a study of T cells in tuberculosis. Findings of the study overall: Smaller distances to GMM-specific TCRs suggested their expansion in active tuberculosis. Classification accuracy was over 85% (AUROC 0.85 to 0.95) with the GMM-specific repertoire.

The material sequenced was PBMCs. The gene calls are TRBV19 and TRBJ2-3; 7 nucleotides line up with TRBD2. The clonotype comes from a donor aged 10-35 years with latent tuberculosis or without tuberculosis infection. The CDR3: CASELSGSTDTQYF. The CDR3, as DNA: TGTGCCAGTGAACTTAGCGGGTCCACAGATACGCAGTATTTT.